Below are 5 T cell receptor beta chains sequenced from a single sample in a study of blood T cell repertoires in COVID-19. Repertoires were generated with immunoSEQ multiplex PCR, while TCRdb's copy carries only in-frame clones and drops some. The sample has 250,000 to 350,000 clones; 85% are singletons. Sequenced material: PBMCs or T cells enriched from blood (not recorded which). The source is a woman aged 45-65 years who had recovered from COVID-19.

The chain couples TRBV10-2 to TRBJ1-5; D is possibly TRBD1 (6 bases). This CDR3 is 11 amino acids long. The germline V and J ends were trimmed by 8 bases and 7 bases, with 9 bases remaining between them. Germline lookup yields CDR1 WSHSY and CDR2 SAAADI. This CDR3 reads CASGRGQPQHF. In nucleotides, the CDR3 is TGCGCCAGCGGCAGGGGCCAGCCCCAGCATTTT.

The gene calls are TRBV5-1 and TRBJ2-3, with 7 bases lining up with TRBD2. This CDR3 contains 12 residues. The germline CDR1 and CDR2 sequences are SGHRS and YFSETQ. V was pared by 4 bases and J by 11 bases, with 7 bases of the junction left unmatched. CDR3 in amino acids: CASSLSGTQQYF. In nucleotides, the CDR3 is TGCGCCAGCAGCCTGAGCGGGACCCAGCAGTATTTT.

The rearrangement joins TRBV6-5 to TRBJ2-5; 10 nucleotides agree with TRBD2. The V and J ends lost 7 bases and 4 bases, in that order; junction bases with no gene match: 6. The CDR3 covers 14 residues. Germline V lookup: CDR1 MNHEY, CDR2 SVGAGI. CDR3 nucleotide sequence: TGTGCCAGCATGATTATAGCGGGGGGAGAGACCCAGTACTTC. Amino acids: CASMIIAGGETQYF.

This clone was seen a single time. This rearrangement joins TRBV19 to TRBJ1-6; a possible D gene is TRBD1 (5 bases). The CDR3 is 14 residues long. V was cut by 6 bases and J by 3 bases, with 9 bases left in between. Germline V CDR1 and CDR2: LNHDA, SQIVND (reference sequence). The CDR3 sequence: CASRKTDYNSPLHF. CDR3 bases: TGTGCCAGTAGGAAGACAGACTATAATTCACCCCTCCACTTT.

In this sample, this clone turned up once. The gene calls are TRBV14 and TRBJ1-2, with D uncertain. The CDR3 has 13 amino acids. Germline CDR1 and CDR2: SGHDN and FVKESK. V shed 3 bases and J shed 5 bases, with 10 bases lying between them. In DNA form, the CDR3 reads TGTGCCAGCAGCCAGACATCGCTTTATGGCTACACCTTC. This sequence encodes CASSQTSLYGYTF.